Listed below are T cell receptor beta chains from one sample, sequenced in a study of T cells after yellow fever vaccination. TCRdb processed the 5' RACE reads anew with MiXCR; each CDR3 protein has one entry. The sample gives about 160,000 distinct CDR3 sequences, less than 9% of which show up once; approximately 2.4% is in the top ten. The specimen comprised CD4+ T cells sorted from PBMCs, sampled roughly 5 days after the first yellow fever vaccination. Receptor source: a man between 18 and 35 years old who received the YFV17D yellow fever vaccine. Both conserved end residues are part of each CDR3. The D gene is left open where the match is weak. Part of the rows lack a size; the others show once, few, many or a class for expanded clones.

size: many; J: TRBJ1-1; D: TRBD1; V: TRBV5-5; CDR3: CASTGQRMNTEAFF; DNA: TGTGCCAGCACGGGACAGAGAATGAACACTGAAGCTTTCTTT
size: .; J: TRBJ1-6; D: .; V: TRBV9; CDR3: CAISVGGELNSPLHF; DNA: TGTGCCATCAGCGTAGGAGGGGAGTTAAATTCACCCCTCCACTTT
size: .; J: TRBJ1-1; D: .; V: TRBV29-1; CDR3: CSSKRGPGDDLEAFF; DNA: TGCAGCTCCAAGAGGGGACCAGGGGACGACCTTGAAGCTTTCTTT
size: many; J: TRBJ1-6; D: .; V: TRBV11-2; CDR3: CASSFSDNSPLHF; DNA: TGTGCCAGCAGCTTCTCAGATAATTCACCCCTCCACTTT
size: many; J: TRBJ2-2; D: .; V: TRBV10-3; CDR3: CAITERQGGTGELFF; DNA: TGTGCCATCACCGAGCGACAGGGAGGCACCGGGGAGCTGTTTTTT
size: .; J: TRBJ2-3; D: .; V: TRBV15; CDR3: CATSRGRGSTDTHYF; DNA: TGTGCCACCAGCCGCGGTCGGGGGAGCACAGATACGCACTATTTT
size: few; J: TRBJ1-5; D: .; V: TRBV4-1; CDR3: CASSQEAGQYYQPQHF; DNA: TGCGCCAGCAGCCAAGAGGCCGGACAGTACTATCAGCCCCAGCATTTT
size: many; J: TRBJ2-7; D: .; V: TRBV7-3; CDR3: CASRESGTRGGEQYF; DNA: TGTGCCAGCAGGGAGTCTGGGACGAGAGGCGGAGAGCAGTACTTC
size: many; J: TRBJ2-5; D: .; V: TRBV11-2; CDR3: CASRSNRHRETQYF; DNA: TGTGCCAGCAGGTCAAACCGCCATCGTGAGACCCAGTACTTC
size: .; J: TRBJ1-5; D: TRBD1; V: TRBV7-2; CDR3: CASSFGQASNQPQHF; DNA: TGTGCCAGCAGCTTCGGACAGGCTAGCAATCAGCCCCAGCATTTT
size: many; J: TRBJ2-5; D: TRBD1; V: TRBV10-3; CDR3: CAIGGSGETQYF; DNA: TGTGCCATAGGGGGCTCGGGAGAGACCCAGTACTTC
size: many; J: TRBJ1-4; D: .; V: TRBV18; CDR3: CASSPQVLATNEKLFF; DNA: TGTGCCAGCTCACCGCAAGTCCTCGCAACTAATGAAAAACTGTTTTTT
size: few; J: TRBJ1-6; D: .; V: TRBV29-1; CDR3: CSVVVESSYNSPLHF; DNA: TGCAGCGTTGTCGTGGAAAGCTCCTATAATTCACCCCTCCACTTT
size: many; J: TRBJ2-5; D: TRBD2; V: TRBV12-3/TRBV12-4; CDR3: CASSLMSGGQETQYF; DNA: TGTGCCAGCAGTTTGATGAGCGGGGGCCAAGAGACCCAGTACTTC
size: .; J: TRBJ2-3; D: .; V: TRBV27; CDR3: CASSPGTNTQYF; DNA: TGTGCCAGCAGTCCAGGAACGAATACGCAGTATTTT
size: many; J: TRBJ2-3; D: .; V: TRBV20-1; CDR3: CSARVQGLGRDTQYF; DNA: TGCAGTGCTAGAGTACAGGGTTTGGGTAGAGATACGCAGTATTTT
size: .; J: TRBJ2-2; D: .; V: TRBV12-3/TRBV12-4; CDR3: CASSFILGSGELFF; DNA: TGTGCCAGCAGTTTCATTTTAGGGTCCGGGGAGCTGTTTTTT
size: many; J: TRBJ1-1; D: .; V: TRBV18; CDR3: CASSPDSLNTEAFF; DNA: TGTGCCAGCTCACCTGACAGTCTGAACACTGAAGCTTTCTTT
size: many; J: TRBJ2-5; D: TRBD1; V: TRBV6-2/TRBV6-3; CDR3: CASRRADRGQTQYF; DNA: TGTGCCAGCAGACGCGCGGACAGGGGACAGACCCAGTACTTC
size: many; J: TRBJ2-5; D: TRBD2; V: TRBV5-1; CDR3: CASSPGSGGQETQYF; DNA: TGCGCCAGCAGCCCCGGAAGCGGGGGGCAAGAGACCCAGTACTTC
size: .; J: TRBJ2-3; D: .; V: TRBV18; CDR3: CASSPLQNSDTQYF; DNA: TGTGCCAGCTCACCATTACAGAACTCGGATACGCAGTATTTT
size: many; J: TRBJ2-3; D: .; V: TRBV5-6; CDR3: CASSLDRASTDTQYF; DNA: TGTGCCAGCAGCTTGGATAGGGCTAGCACAGATACGCAGTATTTT
size: many; J: TRBJ2-7; D: .; V: TRBV7-2; CDR3: CASSVVGYEQYF; DNA: TGTGCCAGCAGCGTCGTGGGCTACGAGCAGTACTTC
size: many; J: TRBJ2-2; D: .; V: TRBV5-1; CDR3: CASSLLPDNTGELFF; DNA: TGCGCCAGCAGCTTGTTGCCAGACAACACCGGGGAGCTGTTTTTT
size: many; J: TRBJ2-4; D: TRBD2; V: TRBV7-9; CDR3: CASSLGNSGDIQYF; DNA: TGTGCCAGCAGCCTCGGAAATAGCGGGGACATTCAGTACTTC
size: many; J: TRBJ2-1; D: TRBD2; V: TRBV12-3/TRBV12-4; CDR3: CASSLRLAGDYNEQFF; DNA: TGTGCCAGCAGTCTTAGACTAGCGGGGGATTACAATGAGCAGTTCTTC
size: many; J: TRBJ2-1; D: .; V: TRBV4-3; CDR3: CASSRRSGSYNEQFF; DNA: TGCGCCAGCAGCCGGAGGTCCGGCTCCTACAATGAGCAGTTCTTC
size: many; J: TRBJ1-1; D: TRBD1; V: TRBV5-5; CDR3: CASSLYPRRGMDTEAFF; DNA: TGTGCCAGCAGCTTGTATCCCCGCAGGGGGATGGACACTGAAGCTTTCTTT
size: .; J: TRBJ2-3; D: TRBD2; V: TRBV4-1; CDR3: CASSQVGTSGGTPLYTDTQYF; DNA: TGCGCCAGCAGCCAAGTAGGGACTAGCGGGGGGACCCCACTCTACACAGATACGCAGTATTTT
size: .; J: TRBJ2-2; D: .; V: TRBV5-6; CDR3: CASSLLQGGNTGELFF; DNA: TGTGCCAGCAGCTTGCTTCAGGGTGGGAACACCGGGGAGCTGTTTTTT
size: many; J: TRBJ2-7; D: .; V: TRBV12-3/TRBV12-4; CDR3: CASSLVSIYEQYF; DNA: TGTGCCAGCAGTTTAGTCTCTATTTACGAGCAGTACTTC
size: many; J: TRBJ1-4; D: .; V: TRBV4-1; CDR3: CASSPQPNEKLFF; DNA: TGCGCCAGCAGCCCCCAGCCCAATGAAAAACTGTTTTTT
size: many; J: TRBJ2-1; D: TRBD1; V: TRBV12-3/TRBV12-4; CDR3: CASTRTGSYNEQFF; DNA: TGTGCCAGCACCCGGACAGGAAGCTACAATGAGCAGTTCTTC
size: many; J: TRBJ2-3; D: TRBD2; V: TRBV5-1; CDR3: CASSLDGGARDTQYF; DNA: TGCGCCAGCAGCTTGGACGGGGGGGCCCGAGATACGCAGTATTTT
size: many; J: TRBJ1-1; D: TRBD1; V: TRBV29-1; CDR3: CSVQRQGSNTEAFF; DNA: TGCAGCGTTCAACGACAGGGGTCGAACACTGAAGCTTTCTTT
size: .; J: TRBJ2-1; D: .; V: TRBV5-4; CDR3: CASTAGVSNEQFF; DNA: TGTGCCAGCACGGCAGGAGTCTCCAATGAGCAGTTCTTC
size: many; J: TRBJ2-3; D: .; V: TRBV6-5; CDR3: CASSYGRQGTNTQYF; DNA: TGTGCCAGCAGTTACGGGAGACAGGGGACTAATACGCAGTATTTT
size: few; J: TRBJ2-3; D: .; V: TRBV7-2; CDR3: CASSLSASLLNTQYF; DNA: TGTGCCAGCAGCTTATCGGCCTCGCTACTCAATACGCAGTATTTT
size: few; J: TRBJ2-5; D: .; V: TRBV7-9; CDR3: CASSLDWEGETQYF; DNA: TGTGCCAGCAGCTTAGATTGGGAAGGGGAGACCCAGTACTTC
size: .; J: TRBJ1-5; D: .; V: TRBV7-2; CDR3: CASSYREGGTSNQPQHF; DNA: TGTGCCAGCAGCTACCGGGAGGGGGGTACTAGCAATCAGCCCCAGCATTTT
size: many; J: TRBJ2-1; D: .; V: TRBV12-3/TRBV12-4; CDR3: CASSSAQGRGSYNEQFF; DNA: TGTGCCAGCAGCAGTGCTCAGGGGAGGGGCTCCTACAATGAGCAGTTCTTC
size: many; J: TRBJ2-1; D: TRBD2; V: TRBV5-1; CDR3: CASSSHGGTYNEQFF; DNA: TGCGCCAGCAGCTCCCACGGGGGGACCTACAATGAGCAGTTCTTC
size: few; J: TRBJ1-2; D: .; V: TRBV9; CDR3: CASSVSPGQEGSGYTF; DNA: TGTGCCAGCAGCGTTTCGCCAGGCCAAGAGGGAAGTGGCTACACCTTC